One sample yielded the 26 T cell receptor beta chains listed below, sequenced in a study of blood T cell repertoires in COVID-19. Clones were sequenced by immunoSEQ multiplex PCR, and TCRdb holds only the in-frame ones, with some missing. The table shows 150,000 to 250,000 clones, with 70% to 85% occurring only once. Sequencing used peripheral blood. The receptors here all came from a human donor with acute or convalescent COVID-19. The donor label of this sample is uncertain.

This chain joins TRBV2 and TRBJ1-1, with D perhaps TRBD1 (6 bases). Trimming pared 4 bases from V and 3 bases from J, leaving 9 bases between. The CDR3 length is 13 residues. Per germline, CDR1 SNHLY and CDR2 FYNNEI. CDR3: CASSADRDTEAFF. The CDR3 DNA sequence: TGTGCCAGCAGTGCGGACAGAGACACTGAAGCTTTCTTT.

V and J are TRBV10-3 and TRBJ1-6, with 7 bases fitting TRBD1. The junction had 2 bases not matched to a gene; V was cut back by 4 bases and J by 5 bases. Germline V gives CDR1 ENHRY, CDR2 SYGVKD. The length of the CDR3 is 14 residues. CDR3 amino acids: CAISVGTDNSPLHF. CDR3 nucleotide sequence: TGTGCCATCAGTGTTGGGACAGATAATTCACCCCTCCACTTT.

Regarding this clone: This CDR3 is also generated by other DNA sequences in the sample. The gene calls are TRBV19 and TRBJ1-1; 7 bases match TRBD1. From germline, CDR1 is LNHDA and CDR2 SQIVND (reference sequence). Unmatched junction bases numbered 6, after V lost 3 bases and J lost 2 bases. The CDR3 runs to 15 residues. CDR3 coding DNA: TGTGCCAGTAGTATTTCTGGGACAGCAAACACTGAAGCTTTCTTT. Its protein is CASSISGTANTEAFF. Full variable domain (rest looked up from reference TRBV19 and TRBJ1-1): DGGITQSPKYLFRKEGQNVTLSCEQNLNHDAMYWYRQDPGQGLRLIYYSQIVNDFQKGDIAEGYSVSREKKESFPLTVTSAQKNPTAFYLCASSISGTANTEAFFGQGTRLTVV.

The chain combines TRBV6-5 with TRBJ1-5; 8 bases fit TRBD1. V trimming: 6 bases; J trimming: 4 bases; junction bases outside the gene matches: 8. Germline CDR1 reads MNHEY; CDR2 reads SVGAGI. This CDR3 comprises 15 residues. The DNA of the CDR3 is TGTGCCAGCAGGTCCGGGACAGGCCGTAATCAGCCCCAGCATTTT. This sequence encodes CASRSGTGRNQPQHF.

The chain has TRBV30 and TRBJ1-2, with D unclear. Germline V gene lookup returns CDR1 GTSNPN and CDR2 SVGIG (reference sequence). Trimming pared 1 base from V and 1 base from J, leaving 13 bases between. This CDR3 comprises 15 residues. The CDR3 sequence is CAWSAGPSGNYGYTF. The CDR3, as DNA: TGTGCCTGGAGTGCTGGCCCTTCGGGTAACTATGGCTACACCTTC. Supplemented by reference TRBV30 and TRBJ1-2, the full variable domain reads SQTIHQWPATLVQPVGSPLSLECTVEGTSNPNLYWYRQAAGRGLQLLFYSVGIGQISSEVPQNLSASRPQDRQFILSSKKLLLSDSGFYLCAWSAGPSGNYGYTFGSGTRLTVV.

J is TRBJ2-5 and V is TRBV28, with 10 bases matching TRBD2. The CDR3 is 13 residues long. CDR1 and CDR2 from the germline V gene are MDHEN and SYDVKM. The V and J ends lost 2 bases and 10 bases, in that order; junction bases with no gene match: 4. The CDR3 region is CASSLTSGTLQYF. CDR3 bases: TGTGCCAGCAGTTTAACTAGCGGGACCCTCCAGTACTTC.

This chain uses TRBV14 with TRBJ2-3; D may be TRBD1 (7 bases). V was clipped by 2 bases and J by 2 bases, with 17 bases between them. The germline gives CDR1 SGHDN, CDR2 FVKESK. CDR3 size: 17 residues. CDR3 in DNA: TGTGCCAGCAGCCAACCACGACAGGGACTCTTCACAGATACGCAGTATTTT. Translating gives CASSQPRQGLFTDTQYF.

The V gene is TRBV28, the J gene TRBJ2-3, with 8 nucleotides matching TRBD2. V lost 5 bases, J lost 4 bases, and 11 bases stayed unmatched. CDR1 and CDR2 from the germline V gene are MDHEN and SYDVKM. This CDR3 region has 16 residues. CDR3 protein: CASSQFSGSVADTQYF. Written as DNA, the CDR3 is TGTGCCAGCAGTCAGTTCAGCGGGAGTGTGGCAGATACGCAGTATTTT.

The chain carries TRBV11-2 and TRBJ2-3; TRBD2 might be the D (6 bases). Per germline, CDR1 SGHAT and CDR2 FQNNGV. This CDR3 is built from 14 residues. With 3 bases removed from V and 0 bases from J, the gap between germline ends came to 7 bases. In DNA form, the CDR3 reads TGTGCCAGCAGCTTGAGCGGGAGCACAGATACGCAGTATTTT. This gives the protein CASSLSGSTDTQYF.

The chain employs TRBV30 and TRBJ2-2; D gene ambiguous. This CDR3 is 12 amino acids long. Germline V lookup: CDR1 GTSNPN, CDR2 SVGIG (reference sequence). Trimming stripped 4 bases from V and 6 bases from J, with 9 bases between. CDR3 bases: TGTGCCTGGACCCGAGAAGCCGGGGAGCTGTTTTTT. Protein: CAWTREAGELFF. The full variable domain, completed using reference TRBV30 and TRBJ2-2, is SQTIHQWPATLVQPVGSPLSLECTVEGTSNPNLYWYRQAAGRGLQLLFYSVGIGQISSEVPQNLSASRPQDRQFILSSKKLLLSDSGFYLCAWTREAGELFFGEGSRLTVL.

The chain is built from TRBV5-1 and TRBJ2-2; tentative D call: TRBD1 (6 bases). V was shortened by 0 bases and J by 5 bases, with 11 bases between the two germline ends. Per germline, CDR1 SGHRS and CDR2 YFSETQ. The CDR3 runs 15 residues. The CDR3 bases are TGCGCCAGCAGCTTGGCAGGGGCCCCAACCGGGGAGCTGTTTTTT. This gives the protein CASSLAGAPTGELFF.

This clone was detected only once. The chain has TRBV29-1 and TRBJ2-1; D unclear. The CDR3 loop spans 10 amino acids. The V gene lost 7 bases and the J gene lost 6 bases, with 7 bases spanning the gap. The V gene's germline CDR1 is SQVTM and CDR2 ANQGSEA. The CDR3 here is CSAGVNEQFF. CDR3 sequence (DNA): TGCAGCGCCGGTGTCAATGAGCAGTTCTTC.

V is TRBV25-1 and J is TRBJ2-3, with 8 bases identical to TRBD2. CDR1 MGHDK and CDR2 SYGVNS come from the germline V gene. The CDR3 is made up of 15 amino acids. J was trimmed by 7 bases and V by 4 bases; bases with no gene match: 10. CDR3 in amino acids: CASSGSGSLGNTQYF. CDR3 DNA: TGTGCCAGCAGTGGGAGCGGGAGTTTGGGAAATACGCAGTATTTT.

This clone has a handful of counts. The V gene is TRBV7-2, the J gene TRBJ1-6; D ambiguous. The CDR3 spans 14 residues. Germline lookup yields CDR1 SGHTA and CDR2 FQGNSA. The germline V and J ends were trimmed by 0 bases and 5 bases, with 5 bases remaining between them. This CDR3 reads CASSLAQNNSPLHF. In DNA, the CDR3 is TGTGCCAGCAGCTTAGCTCAGAATAATTCACCCCTCCACTTT.

The CDR3 spells CASSYGAGVLETQYF. Written as DNA, the CDR3 is TGTGCCAGCAGTTACGGAGCAGGGGTTTTGGAGACCCAGTACTTC. V is TRBV6-5 and J is TRBJ2-5, with a tentative D call TRBD1 (6 bases). The CDR3 runs to 15 residues. V was trimmed by 2 bases and J by 5 bases, leaving 15 bases between them. The germline V gene has CDR1 MNHEY and CDR2 SVGAGI.

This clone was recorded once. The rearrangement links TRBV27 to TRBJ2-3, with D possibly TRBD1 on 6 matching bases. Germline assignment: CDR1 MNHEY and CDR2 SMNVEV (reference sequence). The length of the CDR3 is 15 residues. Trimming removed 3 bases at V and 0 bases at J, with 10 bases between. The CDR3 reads CASSFRQASTDTQYF. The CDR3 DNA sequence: TGTGCCAGCAGTTTCCGACAGGCTAGCACAGATACGCAGTATTTT.

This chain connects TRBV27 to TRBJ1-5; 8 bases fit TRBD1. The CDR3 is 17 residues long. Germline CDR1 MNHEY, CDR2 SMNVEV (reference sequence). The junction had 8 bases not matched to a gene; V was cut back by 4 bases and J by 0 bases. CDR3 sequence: CASSSATGAPSNQPQHF. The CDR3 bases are TGTGCCAGCAGTTCCGCGACAGGGGCCCCTAGCAATCAGCCCCAGCATTTT.

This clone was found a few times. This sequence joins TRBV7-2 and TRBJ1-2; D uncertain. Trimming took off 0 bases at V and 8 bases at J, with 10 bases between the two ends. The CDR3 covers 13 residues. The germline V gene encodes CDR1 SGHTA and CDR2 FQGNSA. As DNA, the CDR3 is TGTGCCAGCAGCTTAGCGCTAGGTGGCGGCTACACCTTC. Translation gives CASSLALGGGYTF.

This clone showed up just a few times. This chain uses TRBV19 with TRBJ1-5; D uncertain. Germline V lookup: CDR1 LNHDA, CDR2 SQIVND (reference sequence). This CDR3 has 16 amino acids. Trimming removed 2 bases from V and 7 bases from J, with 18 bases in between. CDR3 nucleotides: TGTGCCAGTAGTATAAGCCCGGCAGGCATTGTCCAGCCCCAGCATTTT. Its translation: CASSISPAGIVQPQHF.

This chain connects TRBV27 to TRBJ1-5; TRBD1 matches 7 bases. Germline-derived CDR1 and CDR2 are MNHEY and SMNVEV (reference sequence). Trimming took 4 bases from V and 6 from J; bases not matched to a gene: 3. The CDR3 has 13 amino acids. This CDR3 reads CASSSTGFQPQHF. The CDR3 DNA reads TGTGCCAGCAGTTCGACAGGGTTTCAGCCCCAGCATTTT.

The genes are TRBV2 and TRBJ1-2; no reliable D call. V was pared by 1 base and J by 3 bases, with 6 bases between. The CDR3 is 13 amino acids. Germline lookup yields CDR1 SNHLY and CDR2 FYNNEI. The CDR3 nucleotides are TGTGCCAGCAGTGAAGTGGGCGACTATGGCTACACCTTC. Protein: CASSEVGDYGYTF.

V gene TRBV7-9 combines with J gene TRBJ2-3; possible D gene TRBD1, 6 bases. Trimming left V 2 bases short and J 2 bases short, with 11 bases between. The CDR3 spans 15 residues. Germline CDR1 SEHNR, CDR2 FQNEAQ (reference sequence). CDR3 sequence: CASSLWQGSTDTQYF. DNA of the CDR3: TGTGCCAGCAGCTTATGGCAGGGGTCCACAGATACGCAGTATTTT.

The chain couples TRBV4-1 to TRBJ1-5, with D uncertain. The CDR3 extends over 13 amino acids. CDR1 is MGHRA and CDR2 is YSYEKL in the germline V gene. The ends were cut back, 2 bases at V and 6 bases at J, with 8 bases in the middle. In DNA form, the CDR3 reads TGCGCCAGCAGCCAACCAGGTACTCAGCCCCAGCATTTT. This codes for CASSQPGTQPQHF.

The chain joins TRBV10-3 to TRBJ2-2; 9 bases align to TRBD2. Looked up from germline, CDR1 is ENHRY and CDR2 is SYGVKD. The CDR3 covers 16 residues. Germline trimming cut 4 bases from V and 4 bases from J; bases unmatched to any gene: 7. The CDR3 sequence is CAISGVAGEGTGELFF. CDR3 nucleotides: TGTGCCATCAGTGGAGTAGCGGGAGAGGGCACCGGGGAGCTGTTTTTT.

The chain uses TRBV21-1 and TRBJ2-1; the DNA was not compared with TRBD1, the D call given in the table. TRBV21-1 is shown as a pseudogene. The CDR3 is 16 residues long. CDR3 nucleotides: TGTGCCAGCAGCAAATCCAGGGGAGCTAGCTACAATGAGCAGTTCTTC. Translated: CASSKSRGASYNEQFF.

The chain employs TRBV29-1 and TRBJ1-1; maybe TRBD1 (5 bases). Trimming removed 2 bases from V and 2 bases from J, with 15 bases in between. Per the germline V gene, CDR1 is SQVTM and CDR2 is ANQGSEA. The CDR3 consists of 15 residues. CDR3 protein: CSVEPRGLTNTEAFF. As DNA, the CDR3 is TGCAGCGTTGAACCGCGGGGACTGACTAACACTGAAGCTTTCTTT.